This T cell receptor (beta chain) was profiled in a study of spatial heterogeneity in lung cancer. Turning to the study itself: Raw-read counts averaged over ten per unique TCR and UMI combination.

The time point here: sample taken at primary tumor resection. TCRs were sequenced from unsorted whole RNA of tumor, nontumor lung or PBMC. Samples were obtained from 70 or so donors, all untreated early-stage non-small cell lung cancer patients. General observations from the study: TCRs found ubiquitously expanded in tumor appeared in blood more at resection than at follow-up.

This clonotype came up a few times. What it binds is unknown. V was trimmed by 4 bases and J by 1 base, leaving 10 bases between them. Germline V gene lookup returns CDR1 MGHRA and CDR2 YSYEKL. The CDR3 spans 14 residues. TCR cDNA molecules each carried a unique molecular identifier. A single record per CDR3 protein comes from TCRdb applying MiXCR to the 5' RACE reads. This sample has roughly 70,000 distinct CDR3 sequences, with about an eighth found just once. The chain employs TRBV4-1 and TRBJ1-1; no clear D. This TCR was sampled from a male donor with early-stage non-small cell lung cancer. The source material was PBMCs, sampled at surgery. The CDR3 DNA reads as TGCGCCAGCAGCCCCACCCCAGGGAACACTGAAGCTTTCTTT. Its translation is CASSPTPGNTEAFF.